The clone carrying this TCR beta chain was detected ten times or more. These data are taken from a study of Graves' ophthalmopathy and Graves' hyperthyroidism. The CDR3 is 15 amino acids. V lost 0 bases to trimming and J lost 1 base, with 10 bases between them. CDR1 SGHRS and CDR2 YFSETQ come from the germline V gene. Amplifying from RNA transcripts, the study obtained TCR beta CDR3 regions. HTBI primers primed a first-round RT-PCR, and a second-round multiplex PCR followed. MiXCR, run by TCRdb on the multiplex PCR reads, gives a single entry per CDR3 protein. The sample has over a million distinct CDR3 sequences; roughly 35% are singletons.

The sequence was obtained from an adult man with Graves' hyperthyroidism. V gene TRBV5-1 combines with J gene TRBJ1-1; D ambiguous. The sequencing sample was made of peripheral blood or thyroid tissue (not recorded which). The CDR3 DNA follows: TGCGCCAGCAGCTTGGCGACTACTCGGAACACTGAAGCTTTCTTT. This codes for CASSLATTRNTEAFF.